Reported below is one T cell receptor beta chain. Its antigen is unknown. No much larger clonotype is one base removed from it; base qualities were not supplied. The data originate from a study of T cells in Graves' hyperthyroidism and ophthalmopathy (dated by TCRdb to the late 2010s). A note on the overall study: Peripheral blood was collected at initial diagnosis, before any treatment. The 75 to 100 discovery patients were divided at random into training and test sets in a 7:3 ratio. Following sampling, methimazole starting at 30 mg daily was given to hyperthyroidism patients, and high-dose intravenous methylprednisolone was given to ophthalmopathy patients. An independent validation cohort of under 20 hyperthyroidism patients and approximately 17 patients who later progressed to ophthalmopathy tested prospective prediction of ophthalmopathy. To identify distinguishing TCR V-J signatures, a discovery cohort of about a hundred patients was used, comprising 43 with Graves' ophthalmopathy and 55 to 65 with stable Graves' hyperthyroidism. In addition, the study compared T-cell repertoires in thyroid tissue and in blood from a handful of Graves' hyperthyroidism patients. According to the paper, TCR Vbeta CDR3 sequencing was carried out on 135 peripheral blood samples, which came from fewer than 50 ophthalmopathy, some 73 hyperthyroidism and around 17 progressor patients.

General findings and caveats noted by the study authors: Ophthalmopathy was separated from stable hyperthyroidism by a 13 V-J signature model, with over 85% sensitivity and about 81% specificity obtained in cross-validation and 80%/75% obtained in testing. Sample size was not statistically predetermined, and blinding of investigators to group allocation was not performed. Most expanded thyroid clonotypes (frequency above 0.001) were also found in blood, which suggests that blood repertoires may mirror thyroid immune responses. During validation, the model predicted progression to ophthalmopathy a median of about 6.3 months ahead of onset, with 60% to 71% sensitivity and under 85% specificity.

Stable Graves' hyperthyroidism was defined as the absence of progression to ophthalmopathy over 18 months of follow-up. Hyperthyroidism patients were newly diagnosed, with disease duration under 2 months, and aged 18 to 65 years. Any patient with an uncontrolled infection, another autoimmune disease, pregnancy or lactation was excluded. Diagnoses were based on clinical symptoms, serum thyroxine and TRAb, thyroid ultrasound and orbital computed tomography. PBMCs were separated from roughly 9.3 ml of fresh peripheral blood using Ficoll-Paque density gradient centrifugation. Total RNA was extracted using Trizol reagent, and RNA quality was assessed on an Agilent 2100 Bioanalyzer. TCR beta CDR3 regions were amplified from RNA transcripts. The first round of RT-PCR for the TCR CDR3 was performed with the HTBI primer set and the Qiagen OneStep RT-PCR kit. Libraries were constructed in a second round of multiplex PCR, after which size selection and purification were carried out. Sequencing of the libraries was done on an Illumina HiSeq2000 using paired-end 100 bp reads. Regarding the original processing steps: SOAPnuke was used to process the raw data, with reads discarded if the reads contained adapters or uncalled bases, had a mean Phred below 15, or lacked an exact constant-primer or identifier match. COPE v1.2.5 was used to merge high-quality paired reads, and clonotypes were defined as unique nucleotide sequences. MiTCR v1.1 was used to align clonotypes to the IMGT TRBV, TRBD and TRBJ reference segments. Only V-J combinations with frequency above 0.0001, covering roughly 99% of repertoires, were analysed. The TCS score was defined as F50 (clonal expansion) divided by E x V (chaos), with BLOSUM62-based TCRdist calculated between CDR3 peptides within each V-J. Welch's t-statistics and random forest reduced around 520 V-J features to 10 to 15, which were used in a naive Bayes classifier (R e1071). TCRdb reprocessing: public reads trimmed at Q25 with fastp, clones called with MiXCR, in-frame beta chains kept. Rows matching on CDR3 protein sequence are summarized as one entry with the most common DNA and genes. In this record, the V and J calls reflect TCRdb's handling and not the investigators' own analysis. This sample is represented by about 480,000 distinct CDR3 sequences; 14% of them were singletons. Under 20% of the sample belongs to the ten largest clones.

The TCR originated in a woman aged 18-30 years with Graves' hyperthyroidism. Material: blood.

The sequence in DNA is TGCAGTGCTCTCTTTTTCTATGGCTACACCTTC. The resulting protein is CSALFFYGYTF. This chain joins TRBV20-1 to TRBJ1-2; the D gene cannot be named for sure. Counted from cysteine to phenylalanine, this CDR3 has 11 amino acids. Only CDR3 DNA is held: 33 bases, read in frame from base 1. Deletion took 5 bases off V and 4 bases off J, with a span of 8 bases between the germline ends. CDR1 and CDR2 are drawn from the germline V gene (reference sequence): DFQATT, SNEGSKA.